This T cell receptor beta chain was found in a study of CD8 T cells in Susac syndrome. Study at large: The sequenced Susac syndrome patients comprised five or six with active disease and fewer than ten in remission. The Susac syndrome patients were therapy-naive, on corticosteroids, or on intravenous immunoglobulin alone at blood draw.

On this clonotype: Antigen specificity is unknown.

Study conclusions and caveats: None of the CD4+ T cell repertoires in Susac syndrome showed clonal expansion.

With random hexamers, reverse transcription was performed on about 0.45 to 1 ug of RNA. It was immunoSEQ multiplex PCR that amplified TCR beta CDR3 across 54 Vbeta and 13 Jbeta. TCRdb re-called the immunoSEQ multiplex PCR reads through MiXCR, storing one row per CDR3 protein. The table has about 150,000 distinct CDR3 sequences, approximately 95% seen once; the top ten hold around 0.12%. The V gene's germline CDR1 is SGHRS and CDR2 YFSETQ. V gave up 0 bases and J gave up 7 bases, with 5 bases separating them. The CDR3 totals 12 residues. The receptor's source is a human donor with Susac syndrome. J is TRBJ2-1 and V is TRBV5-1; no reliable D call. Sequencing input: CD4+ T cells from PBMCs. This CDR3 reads CASSLGRNEQFF. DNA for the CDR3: TGCGCCAGCAGCTTGGGACGGAATGAGCAGTTCTTC.